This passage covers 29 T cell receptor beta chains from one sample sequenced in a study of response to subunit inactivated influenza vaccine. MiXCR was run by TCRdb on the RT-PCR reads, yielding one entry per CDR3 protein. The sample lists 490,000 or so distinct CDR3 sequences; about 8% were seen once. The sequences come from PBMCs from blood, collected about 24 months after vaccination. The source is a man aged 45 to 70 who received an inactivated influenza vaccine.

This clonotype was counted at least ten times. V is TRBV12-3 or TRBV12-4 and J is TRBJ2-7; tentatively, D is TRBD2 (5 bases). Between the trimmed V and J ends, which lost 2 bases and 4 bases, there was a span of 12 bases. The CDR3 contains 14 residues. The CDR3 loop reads CASSLSGTTYEQYF. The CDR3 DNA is TGTGCCAGCAGTTTAAGCGGTACAACTTACGAGCAGTACTTC.

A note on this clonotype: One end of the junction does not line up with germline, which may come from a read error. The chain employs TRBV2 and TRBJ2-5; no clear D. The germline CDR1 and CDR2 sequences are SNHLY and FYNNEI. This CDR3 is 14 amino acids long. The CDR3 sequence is CGSSKEAVQETQYF. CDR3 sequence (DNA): TGTGGCAGCAGTAAAGAAGCTGTTCAAGAGACCCAGTACTTC.

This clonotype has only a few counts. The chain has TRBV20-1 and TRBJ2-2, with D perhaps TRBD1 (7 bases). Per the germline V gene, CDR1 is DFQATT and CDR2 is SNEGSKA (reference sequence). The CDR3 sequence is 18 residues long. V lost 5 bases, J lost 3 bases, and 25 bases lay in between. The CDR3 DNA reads TGCAGTGCTGGAGGAGGGACAGTCGCGTTATCTGACACCGGGGAGCTGTTTTTT. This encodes CSAGGGTVALSDTGELFF.

CDR3 sequence: CASSLAGPNYNEQFF. DNA for the CDR3: TGCGCCAGCAGCTTGGCGGGGCCCAACTACAATGAGCAGTTCTTC. The chain joins TRBV5-1 to TRBJ2-1; D is perhaps TRBD1 or TRBD2 (5 bases each). Germline CDR1 and CDR2: SGHRS and YFSETQ. Trimming cost V 0 bases and J 3 bases, with 10 bases left between them. CDR3 length equals 15 residues.

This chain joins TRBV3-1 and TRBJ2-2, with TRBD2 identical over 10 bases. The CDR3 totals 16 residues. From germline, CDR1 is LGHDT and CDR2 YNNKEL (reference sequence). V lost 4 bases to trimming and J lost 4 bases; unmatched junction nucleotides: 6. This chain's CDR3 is CASSRRLAGLTGELFF. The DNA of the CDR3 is TGTGCCAGCAGCCGACGACTAGCGGGCCTCACCGGGGAGCTGTTTTTT.

CDR3 protein: CASSSQGVQETQYF. The CDR3 DNA follows: TGTGCCAGCAGTTCTCAGGGAGTTCAAGAGACCCAGTACTTC. J is TRBJ2-5 and V is TRBV6-2 or TRBV6-3; D possibly uses TRBD1 or TRBD2 (5 bases each). Trimming stripped 4 bases from V and 2 bases from J, with 11 bases between. Germline-derived CDR1 and CDR2 are MNHEY and SVGEGT. The CDR3 is 14 amino acids.

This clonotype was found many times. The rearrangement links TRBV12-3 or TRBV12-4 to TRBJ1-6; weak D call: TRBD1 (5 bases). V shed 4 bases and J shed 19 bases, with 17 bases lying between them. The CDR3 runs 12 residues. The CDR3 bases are TGTGCCAGCAGTTCGGACGGAGGCAGGGCTCACTTT. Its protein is CASSSDGGRAHF.

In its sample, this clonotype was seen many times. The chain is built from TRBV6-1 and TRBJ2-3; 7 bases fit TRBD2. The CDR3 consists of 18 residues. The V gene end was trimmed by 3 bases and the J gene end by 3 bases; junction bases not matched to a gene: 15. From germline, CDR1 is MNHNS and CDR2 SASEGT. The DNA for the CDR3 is TGTGCCAGCAGTGAGCCCACAAGGACGGGAGGAAGGACAGATACGCAGTATTTT. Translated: CASSEPTRTGGRTDTQYF.

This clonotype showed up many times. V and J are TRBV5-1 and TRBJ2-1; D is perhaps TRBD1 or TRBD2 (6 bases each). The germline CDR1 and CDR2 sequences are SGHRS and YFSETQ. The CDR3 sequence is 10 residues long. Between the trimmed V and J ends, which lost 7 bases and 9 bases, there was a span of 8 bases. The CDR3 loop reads CASGGGEQFF. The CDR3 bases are TGCGCCAGCGGAGGGGGTGAGCAGTTCTTC.

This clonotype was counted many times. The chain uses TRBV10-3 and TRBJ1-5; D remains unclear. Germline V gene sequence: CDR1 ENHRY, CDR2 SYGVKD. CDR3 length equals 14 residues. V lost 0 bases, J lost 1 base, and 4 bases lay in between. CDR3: CAISESMSNQPQHF. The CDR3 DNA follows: TGTGCCATCAGTGAGTCGATGAGCAATCAGCCCCAGCATTTT.

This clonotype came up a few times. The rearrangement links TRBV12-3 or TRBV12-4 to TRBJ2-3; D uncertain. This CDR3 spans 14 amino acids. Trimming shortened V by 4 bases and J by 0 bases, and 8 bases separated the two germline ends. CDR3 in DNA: TGTGCCAGCAGTTCCTTGCCTAGCACAGATACGCAGTATTTT. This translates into CASSSLPSTDTQYF.

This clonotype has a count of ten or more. CDR3 sequence: CASSQDSGSKTQYF. CDR3 coding DNA: TGTGCCAGCAGCCAAGATTCAGGAAGTAAGACCCAGTACTTC. V and J are TRBV14 and TRBJ2-5; D is ambiguous. The germline CDR1 and CDR2 sequences are SGHDN and FVKESK. This CDR3 contains 14 residues. The V and J ends lost 0 bases and 6 bases respectively, with 11 bases between them.

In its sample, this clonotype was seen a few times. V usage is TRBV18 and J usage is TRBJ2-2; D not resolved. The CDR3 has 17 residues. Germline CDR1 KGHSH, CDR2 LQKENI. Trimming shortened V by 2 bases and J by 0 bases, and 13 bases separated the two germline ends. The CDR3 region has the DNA TGTGCCAGCTCACCAAATAGTCCGTTTGCGAACACCGGGGAGCTGTTTTTT. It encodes CASSPNSPFANTGELFF.

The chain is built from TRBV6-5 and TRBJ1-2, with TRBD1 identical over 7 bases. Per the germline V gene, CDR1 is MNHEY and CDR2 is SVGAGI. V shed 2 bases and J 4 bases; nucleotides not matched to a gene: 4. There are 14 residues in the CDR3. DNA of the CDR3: TGTGCCAGCAGTTACGGGGGACAGTCCTATGGCTACACCTTC. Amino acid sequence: CASSYGGQSYGYTF.

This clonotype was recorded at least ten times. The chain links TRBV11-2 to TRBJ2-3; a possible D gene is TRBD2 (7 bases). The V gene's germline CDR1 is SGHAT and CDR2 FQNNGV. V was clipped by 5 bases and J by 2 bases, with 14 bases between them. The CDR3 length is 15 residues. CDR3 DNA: TGTGCCAGCAGCAAGGGGGGGTGGGACACAGATACGCAGTATTTT. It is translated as CASSKGGWDTDTQYF.

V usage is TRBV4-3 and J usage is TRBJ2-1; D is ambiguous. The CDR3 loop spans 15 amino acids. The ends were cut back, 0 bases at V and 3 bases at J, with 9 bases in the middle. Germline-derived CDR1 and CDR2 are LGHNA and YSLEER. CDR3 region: CASSQDQAVYNEQFF. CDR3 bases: TGCGCCAGCAGCCAAGATCAGGCCGTCTACAATGAGCAGTTCTTC.

The CDR3 DNA sequence: TGCAGTGCTAGTTCTGTAGCCAAAAACATTCAGTACTTC. This translates into CSASSVAKNIQYF. This chain links TRBV20-1 with TRBJ2-4; D gene ambiguous. Germline-derived CDR1 and CDR2 are DFQATT and SNEGSKA (reference sequence). This CDR3 is built from 13 residues. Trimming removed 3 bases from V and 0 bases from J, with 6 bases in between.

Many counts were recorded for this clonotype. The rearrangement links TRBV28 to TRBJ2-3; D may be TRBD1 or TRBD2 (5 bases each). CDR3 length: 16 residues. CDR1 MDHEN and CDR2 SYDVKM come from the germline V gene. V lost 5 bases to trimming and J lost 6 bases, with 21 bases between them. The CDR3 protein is CASSRAGTPFVDTQYF. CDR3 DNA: TGTGCCAGCAGTCGGGCCGGGACGCCCTTTGTGGATACGCAGTATTTT.

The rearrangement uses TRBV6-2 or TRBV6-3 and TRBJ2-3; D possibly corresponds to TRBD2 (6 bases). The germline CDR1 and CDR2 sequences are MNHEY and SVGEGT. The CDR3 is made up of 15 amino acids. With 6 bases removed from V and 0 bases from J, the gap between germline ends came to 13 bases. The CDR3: CASSRWGVSTDTQYF. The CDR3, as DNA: TGTGCCAGCAGCCGCTGGGGGGTGAGCACAGATACGCAGTATTTT.

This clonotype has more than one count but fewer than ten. Here the CDR3 reads CASSLGLTGPVGTDTQYF. The CDR3 DNA sequence: TGTGCCAGCAGTTTAGGCCTCACAGGGCCGGTAGGCACAGATACGCAGTATTTT. The chain recombines TRBV6-5 with TRBJ2-3; TRBD1 is a possible D gene (6 bases). V lost 4 bases and J lost 1, with 21 bases in between. Germline CDR1 reads MNHEY; CDR2 reads SVGAGI. The CDR3 spans 18 residues.

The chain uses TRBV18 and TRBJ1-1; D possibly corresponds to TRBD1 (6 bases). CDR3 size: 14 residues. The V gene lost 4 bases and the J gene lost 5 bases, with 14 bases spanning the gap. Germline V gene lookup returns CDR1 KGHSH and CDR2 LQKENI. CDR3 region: CASSLQGGRTEAFF. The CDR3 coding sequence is TGTGCCAGCTCACTACAGGGTGGAAGAACTGAAGCTTTCTTT.

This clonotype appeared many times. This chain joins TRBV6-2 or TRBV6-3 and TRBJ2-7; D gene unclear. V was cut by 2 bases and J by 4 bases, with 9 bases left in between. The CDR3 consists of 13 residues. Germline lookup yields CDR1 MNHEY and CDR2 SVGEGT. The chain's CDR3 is CASSYLKGYEQYF. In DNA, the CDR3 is TGTGCCAGCAGTTACCTTAAGGGATACGAGCAGTACTTC.

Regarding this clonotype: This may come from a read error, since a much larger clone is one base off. The CDR3 is CGSSATDRLNTEAFF. The CDR3 DNA reads TGTGGCAGCAGCGCAACGGACAGATTGAACACTGAAGCTTTCTTT. V gene TRBV5-6 combines with J gene TRBJ1-1, with D possibly TRBD1 on 6 matching bases. CDR1 SGHDT and CDR2 YYEEEE come from the germline V gene. The CDR3 spans 15 residues.

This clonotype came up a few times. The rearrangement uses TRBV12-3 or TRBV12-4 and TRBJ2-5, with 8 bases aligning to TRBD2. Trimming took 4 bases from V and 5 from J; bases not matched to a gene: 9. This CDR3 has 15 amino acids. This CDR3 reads CASSSGGRFGETQYF. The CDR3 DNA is TGTGCCAGCAGTTCGGGGGGGCGCTTCGGGGAGACCCAGTACTTC.

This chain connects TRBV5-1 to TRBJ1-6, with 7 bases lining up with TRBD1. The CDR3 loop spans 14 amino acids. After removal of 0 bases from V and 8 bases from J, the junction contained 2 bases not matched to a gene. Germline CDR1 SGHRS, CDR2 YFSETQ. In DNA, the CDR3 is TGCGCCAGCAGCTTGGAAACAGGGGATTCACCCCTCCACTTT. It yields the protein CASSLETGDSPLHF.

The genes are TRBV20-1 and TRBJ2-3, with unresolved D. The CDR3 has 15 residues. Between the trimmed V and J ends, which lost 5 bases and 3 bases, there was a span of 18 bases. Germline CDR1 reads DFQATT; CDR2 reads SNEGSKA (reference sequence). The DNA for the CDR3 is TGCAGTGCTCCAAGAAGCAGCCTTGGTACAGATACGCAGTATTTT. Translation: CSAPRSSLGTDTQYF.

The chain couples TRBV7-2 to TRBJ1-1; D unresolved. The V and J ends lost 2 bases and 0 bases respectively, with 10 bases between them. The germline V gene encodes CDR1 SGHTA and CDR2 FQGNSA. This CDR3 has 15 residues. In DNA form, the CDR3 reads TGTGCCAGCAGCTTAAATCGGAACTTGAACACTGAAGCTTTCTTT. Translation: CASSLNRNLNTEAFF.

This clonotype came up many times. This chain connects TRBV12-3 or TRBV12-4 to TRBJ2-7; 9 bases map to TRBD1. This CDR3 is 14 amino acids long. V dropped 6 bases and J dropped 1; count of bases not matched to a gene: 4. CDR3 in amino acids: CASSFGTGSYEQYF. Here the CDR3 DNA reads TGTGCCAGCAGCTTCGGGACAGGGTCCTACGAGCAGTACTTC.

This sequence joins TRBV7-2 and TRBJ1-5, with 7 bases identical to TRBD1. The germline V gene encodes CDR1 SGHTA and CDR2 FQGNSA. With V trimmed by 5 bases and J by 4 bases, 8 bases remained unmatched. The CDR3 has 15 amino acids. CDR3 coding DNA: TGTGCCAGCAGCACCCGACAGGGAGTAAATCAGCCCCAGCATTTT. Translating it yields CASSTRQGVNQPQHF.